Presented here are 30 T cell receptor beta chains from one specimen sequenced in a study of cytomegalovirus exposure and HLA in healthy donors (dated by TCRdb to 2016 to 2017). The library was produced with the immunoSEQ multiplex PCR assay. The multiplex PCR relied on a mix of 60 forward primers for TCR Vbeta segments and 13 reverse primers for TCR Jbeta segments. Held by TCRdb, this immuneACCESS table contains in-frame sequences only and omits some clones. Under half of the omission traces to an unresolved V gene where checked; the cause of the rest is unknown. The sample data list 100,000 to 150,000 clones, and approximately 80% of these were observed just once. The top ten constitute roughly 3.5% of the sample. The sample was PBMCs. The receptors come from a man between 35 and 55 years old in good health and CMV-seronegative.

The chain employs TRBV7-2 and TRBJ1-5; TRBD1 agrees at 8 bases. V lost 5 bases to trimming and J lost 5 bases; unmatched junction nucleotides: 5. Germline CDR1 SGHTA, CDR2 FQGNSA. The CDR3 extends over 14 amino acids. CDR3 protein: CASSPDRGDQPQHF. The CDR3 DNA follows: TGTGCCAGCAGCCCCGACAGGGGTGATCAGCCCCAGCATTTT.

The chain employs TRBV4-1 and TRBJ1-4; no clear D. Germline V CDR1 and CDR2: MGHRA, YSYEKL. CDR3 size: 13 residues. V was shortened by 4 bases and J by 8 bases, with 11 bases between the two germline ends. The CDR3 bases are TGCGCCAGCAGCCCCGACCGTAGCGAAAAACTGTTTTTT. As protein: CASSPDRSEKLFF.

The chain has TRBV6-1 and TRBJ1-5; possible D gene TRBD1, 5 bases. This CDR3 has 14 residues. CDR1 and CDR2 (germline): MNHNS, SASEGT. Deletions cut 8 bases from V and 6 bases from J, with 17 bases between. CDR3 in amino acids: CASSIQGDGQPQHF. CDR3 DNA sequence: TGTGCCAGCTCTATTCAGGGTGATGGTCAGCCCCAGCATTTT.

CDR3 DNA: TGTGCCAGCAGCGTAGACAGGGTAGGATCACCCCTCCACTTT. The encoded protein is CASSVDRVGSPLHF. This chain joins TRBV9 and TRBJ1-6, with D maybe TRBD1 (6 bases). The CDR3 has 14 amino acids. Deletions cut 0 bases from V and 10 bases from J, with 11 bases between. Germline CDR1 SGDLS, CDR2 YYNGEE.

This clone occurred a few times. This sequence joins TRBV6-1 and TRBJ1-1; TRBD1 is a possible D gene (6 bases). This CDR3 has 13 residues. Trimming cost V 4 bases and J 1 base, with 7 bases left between them. Germline values: CDR1 MNHNS, CDR2 SASEGT. CDR3 bases: TGTGCCAGCAGTGCGACAGGGAACACTGAAGCTTTCTTT. It translates to CASSATGNTEAFF.

This clone showed up just once. This chain joins TRBV7-3 and TRBJ1-1; D gene ambiguous. The CDR3 spans 13 residues. Trimming removed 5 bases from V and 0 bases from J, with 7 bases in between. CDR1 is SGHTA and CDR2 is FQGTGA in the germline V gene. CDR3 DNA sequence: TGTGCCAGCAGCAAAGACATGAACACTGAAGCTTTCTTT. As protein: CASSKDMNTEAFF.

This chain joins TRBV30 and TRBJ1-3; D unclear. The CDR3 length is 11 residues. Germline loops: CDR1 GTSNPN, CDR2 SVGIG (reference sequence). V lost 8 bases, J lost 4 bases, and 9 bases lay in between. In DNA form, the CDR3 reads TGTGCCGCGGTGGAGGGAAACACCATATATTTT. This codes for CAAVEGNTIYF.

This chain uses TRBV15 with TRBJ2-3; TRBD2 matches 10 bases. Trimming took 3 bases from V and 8 from J; bases not matched to a gene: 8. In germline, CDR1 is LNHNV, CDR2 YYDKDF (reference sequence). This CDR3 contains 15 residues. The CDR3: CATSRGTSATGTQYF. CDR3 coding DNA: TGTGCCACCAGCAGGGGGACTAGCGCAACGGGTACGCAGTATTTT.

This chain connects TRBV29-1 to TRBJ2-5; D is uncertain. This CDR3 spans 12 amino acids. V was clipped by 3 bases and J by 2 bases, with 7 bases between them. Germline V gene data show CDR1 as SQVTM and CDR2 as ANQGSEA. The CDR3 protein is CSVDFQQETQYF. CDR3 sequence (DNA): TGCAGCGTTGATTTTCAGCAAGAGACCCAGTACTTC.

The chain couples TRBV9 to TRBJ2-1; D perhaps matches TRBD2 (5 bases). V was clipped by 4 bases and J by 4 bases, with 9 bases between them. Germline values: CDR1 SGDLS, CDR2 YYNGEE. The CDR3 is made up of 13 amino acids. This CDR3 is CASSYRGYNEQFF. CDR3 nucleotides: TGTGCCAGCAGCTACCGAGGGTACAATGAGCAGTTCTTC.

The chain joins TRBV28 to TRBJ2-1; D is uncertain. V was shortened by 3 bases and J by 4 bases, with 7 bases between the two germline ends. This CDR3 is 13 amino acids long. Per the germline V gene, CDR1 is MDHEN and CDR2 is SYDVKM. The CDR3 spells CASSFVTYNEQFF. CDR3 DNA sequence: TGTGCCAGCAGTTTTGTAACTTACAATGAGCAGTTCTTC. Full variable domain (missing parts from reference TRBV28 and TRBJ2-1): DVKVTQSSRYLVKRTGEKVFLECVQDMDHENMFWYRQDPGLGLRLIYFSYDVKMKEKGDIPEGYSVSREKKERFSLILESASTNQTSMYLCASSFVTYNEQFFGPGTRLTVL.

The V gene is TRBV5-1, the J gene TRBJ2-7; possible D gene TRBD2, 7 bases. Trimming shortened V by 4 bases and J by 7 bases, and 18 bases separated the two germline ends. Germline CDR1 and CDR2: SGHRS and YFSETQ. The CDR3 totals 14 residues. In nucleotides, the CDR3 is TGCGCCAGCAGCCTCAAAGGGGGGGCGCAAGAGCAGTACTTC. This translates into CASSLKGGAQEQYF.

The chain couples TRBV14 to TRBJ1-4, with 8 bases matching TRBD1. The V gene end was trimmed by 4 bases and the J gene end by 11 bases; junction bases not matched to a gene: 12. The germline V gene encodes CDR1 SGHDN and CDR2 FVKESK. The length of the CDR3 is 15 residues. Here the CDR3 reads CASSRNRDRSAKLFF. CDR3 nucleotides: TGTGCCAGCAGCCGAAACCGGGACAGGTCCGCGAAACTGTTTTTT.

This chain connects TRBV7-2 to TRBJ2-5; a possible D gene is TRBD1 (5 bases). The germline V gene has CDR1 SGHTA and CDR2 FQGNSA. This CDR3 has 14 amino acids. Trimming stripped 3 bases from V and 5 bases from J, with 13 bases between. The CDR3, as DNA: TGTGCCAGCAGCTTCGCGTTGGGGCGGGAGACCCAGTACTTC. Residues: CASSFALGRETQYF.

This clone was seen a single time. At one of its ends the junction is not consistent with the germline gene, which may arise from a read error. The chain is built from TRBV7-9 and TRBJ2-7; 7 nucleotides agree with TRBD2. This CDR3 has 16 residues. From germline, CDR1 is SEHNR and CDR2 FQNEAQ (reference sequence). The chain's CDR3 is CSSSSSPRGGDYEQYF. CDR3 sequence (DNA): TGTTCCAGCAGCTCCTCACCACGGGGAGGGGATTACGAGCAGTACTTC.

This clone has only a few counts. The rearrangement joins TRBV2 to TRBJ2-1; a weak D match, TRBD2 (5 bases). CDR3 length: 12 amino acids. In germline, CDR1 is SNHLY, CDR2 FYNNEI. The germline V and J ends were trimmed by 6 bases and 7 bases, with 10 bases remaining between them. DNA for the CDR3: TGTGCCAGCAGCATAGCGTTAAATGAGCAGTTCTTC. Encoded protein: CASSIALNEQFF.

This chain connects TRBV7-2 to TRBJ2-7; 8 bases line up with TRBD1. CDR3 length: 16 residues. Germline CDR1 reads SGHTA; CDR2 reads FQGNSA. J gave up 1 base and V 0 bases, and 5 bases lay outside the gene matches. The CDR3 DNA follows: TGTGCCAGCAGCTTAGCGCTAAGGACAGGGTCCTACGAGCAGTACTTC. Its protein product is CASSLALRTGSYEQYF. The full variable domain, completed using reference TRBV7-2 and TRBJ2-7, is GAGVSQSPSNKVTEKGKDVELRCDPISGHTALYWYRQSLGQGLEFLIYFQGNSAPDKSGLPSDRFSAERTGGSVSTLTIQRTQQEDSAVYLCASSLALRTGSYEQYFGPGTRLTVT.

CDR3 in amino acids: CASSPIKGNEQYF. The CDR3 DNA sequence: TGTGCCAGCAGTCCTATTAAGGGGAACGAGCAGTACTTC. The chain joins TRBV6-5 to TRBJ2-7; possible D gene TRBD1, 5 bases. CDR1 and CDR2 (germline): MNHEY, SVGAGI. V gave up 5 bases and J gave up 5 bases, with 13 bases separating them. CDR3 length equals 13 residues.

This clone was found a few times. The genes are TRBV7-9 and TRBJ2-5, with 7 positions matching TRBD2. The J segment lost 4 bases and the V segment lost 3 bases, leaving 8 bases of the junction unmatched. Germline V CDR1 and CDR2: SEHNR, FQNEAQ (reference sequence). The CDR3 has 15 amino acids. CDR3 nucleotide sequence: TGTGCCAGCAGCTTCAGGGCGGGGGTTGTAGAGACCCAGTACTTC. Amino acids: CASSFRAGVVETQYF.

The CDR3 loop reads CASVPGQGYTIYF. The CDR3 coding sequence is TGTGCCAGCGTCCCGGGACAGGGTTACACCATATATTTT. V usage is TRBV2 and J usage is TRBJ1-3; 9 bases are shared with TRBD1. This CDR3 comprises 13 residues. CDR1 and CDR2 (germline): SNHLY, FYNNEI. Unmatched junction bases numbered 7, after V lost 8 bases and J lost 8 bases.

A few counts support this clone. The chain links TRBV29-1 to TRBJ2-3, with 11 nucleotides matching TRBD2. The trim removed 3 bases at V and 2 bases at J, leaving 7 bases unmatched. Germline V lookup: CDR1 SQVTM, CDR2 ANQGSEA. The CDR3 spans 16 residues. The CDR3, as DNA: TGCAGCGTTGATGAGACTAGCGGGGAACACACAGATACGCAGTATTTT. This codes for CSVDETSGEHTDTQYF.

The CDR3 spells CASSPTGKGEKLFF. Written as DNA, the CDR3 is TGTGCCAGCTCACCGACAGGGAAAGGGGAAAAACTGTTTTTT. V and J are TRBV18 and TRBJ1-4; 7 bases fit TRBD1. The germline gives CDR1 KGHSH, CDR2 LQKENI. The J segment lost 8 bases and the V segment lost 3 bases, leaving 6 bases of the junction unmatched. The CDR3 loop spans 14 amino acids.

The chain couples TRBV7-2 to TRBJ1-1, with no clear D. The germline CDR1 and CDR2 sequences are SGHTA and FQGNSA. The CDR3 length is 12 residues. Trimming stripped 1 base from V and 7 bases from J, with 7 bases between. In DNA, the CDR3 is TGTGCCAGCAGCTTAGACGAACTTGAAGCTTTCTTT. Translated: CASSLDELEAFF. Looking up the rest from reference TRBV7-2 and TRBJ1-1 gives the full variable domain: GAGVSQSPSNKVTEKGKDVELRCDPISGHTALYWYRQSLGQGLEFLIYFQGNSAPDKSGLPSDRFSAERTGGSVSTLTIQRTQQEDSAVYLCASSLDELEAFFGQGTRLTVV.

This chain uses TRBV6-5 with TRBJ1-6; TRBD1 aligns across 10 bases. Germline trimming cut 6 bases from V and 5 bases from J; bases unmatched to any gene: 4. CDR3 length equals 15 residues. Germline V gives CDR1 MNHEY, CDR2 SVGAGI. The CDR3 region has the DNA TGTGCCAGCAGGTCCGGGACAGGGGATAATTCACCCCTCCACTTT. Translating it yields CASRSGTGDNSPLHF.

The chain has TRBV9 and TRBJ2-1, with D uncertain. This CDR3 has 15 residues. Trimming left V 2 bases short and J 0 bases short, with 9 bases between. Germline CDR1 is SGDLS and CDR2 is YYNGEE. CDR3 sequence: CASSVTSSSYNEQFF. CDR3 nucleotide sequence: TGTGCCAGCAGCGTGACATCAAGCTCCTACAATGAGCAGTTCTTC.

The chain is built from TRBV28 and TRBJ1-1; TRBD1 matches 8 bases. The length of the CDR3 is 14 residues. Germline V gene lookup returns CDR1 MDHEN and CDR2 SYDVKM. The J segment lost 6 bases and the V segment lost 8 bases, leaving 11 bases of the junction unmatched. CDR3 loop: CASQTGDEMAEAFF. As DNA, the CDR3 is TGTGCCAGCCAGACAGGGGACGAGATGGCTGAAGCTTTCTTT.

The rearrangement uses TRBV5-1 and TRBJ1-3, with 8 bases aligning to TRBD2. The DNA matches TRBJ2-2 better at its end, which makes the J call doubtful. Germline CDR1 is SGHRS and CDR2 is YFSETQ. The CDR3 is 15 amino acids. CDR3 sequence (DNA): TGCGCCAGCAGTCTTGGAGCGGGGGCCGACGGGGAGCTGTTTTTT. Protein: CASSLGAGADGELFF.

This clone was found a few times. The rearrangement uses TRBV6-5 and TRBJ1-3; D is ambiguous. CDR1 and CDR2 from the germline V gene are MNHEY and SVGAGI. Trimming stripped 6 bases from V and 2 bases from J, with 8 bases between. The CDR3 totals 13 residues. The CDR3: CASRGRAGNTIYF. CDR3 sequence (DNA): TGTGCCAGCAGGGGCCGCGCTGGAAACACCATATATTTT.

This CDR3 is CASSLAGQGERGLKPQHF. CDR3 sequence (DNA): TGTGCCAGCAGCTTAGCGGGGCAGGGTGAAAGGGGTCTCAAGCCCCAGCATTTT. The rearrangement links TRBV7-8 to TRBJ1-5, with D maybe TRBD1 (5 bases). Germline CDR1 SGHVS, CDR2 FQNEAQ. V gave up 0 bases and J gave up 8 bases, with 23 bases separating them. This CDR3 comprises 18 residues.

Of note for this clone: This sample includes further DNA sequences coding for the same CDR3. This chain connects TRBV5-1 to TRBJ2-5, with TRBD1 matching 10 bases. After removal of 4 bases from V and 3 bases from J, the junction contained 3 bases not matched to a gene. CDR1 and CDR2 (germline): SGHRS, YFSETQ. The length of the CDR3 is 14 residues. DNA for the CDR3: TGCGCCAGCAGCCTAGGGACAGGGGAAGAGACCCAGTACTTC. As protein: CASSLGTGEETQYF.